The rows below give T cell receptor beta chains drawn from one sample of a study of metastatic and nonmetastatic thyroid tumors. TCRdb re-called clones from the PCR reads using MiXCR. The repertoire holds 100,000 or so clones, about 15% seen once, with roughly 3.9% in the top ten. Sequenced material: blood. The receptors were gathered from a female donor with papillary thyroid cancer or a benign thyroid nodule (not recorded which). Some clones in this sample may be carry-over from other donors' samples. CDR3s include the opening cysteine and the closing phenylalanine or tryptophan. A D gene is named only where the DNA matches it firmly. Clone size is stated in some rows and not others, as once, few, many or a class when expanded.

clone size | D gene | J gene | V gene | CDR3 DNA | CDR3 protein
few | . | TRBJ1-2 | TRBV4-2 | TGTGCCAGCACCCCTTGGGCCAGGGGTAAGTTCGGCTATGGCTACACCTTC | CASTPWARGKFGYGYTF
many | . | TRBJ1-2 | TRBV6-2/TRBV6-3 | TGTGCCAGCAGTTTCCCGACCGGCATGAATAGCTATGGCTACACCTTC | CASSFPTGMNSYGYTF
many | . | TRBJ2-5 | TRBV3-1 | TGTGCCAGCAGCCAAGATGGTACTAGCAGAGAGACCCAGTACTTC | CASSQDGTSRETQYF
. | TRBD1 | TRBJ2-7 | TRBV20-1 | TGCAGTGTACCGGGACAGAGCTCCTACTATCAGTACTTC | CSVPGQSSYYQYF
many | . | TRBJ2-1 | TRBV15 | TGTGCCACCAGCAAAGGTGCGGGATTCTACAATGAGCAGTTCTTC | CATSKGAGFYNEQFF
. | . | TRBJ2-7 | TRBV5-4 | TGTGCCAGCAGCCCTGATGGGGAGCAGTACTTC | CASSPDGEQYF
. | . | TRBJ2-4 | TRBV5-1 | TGCGCCAGCAGCTTAGGTCGGTGGCAGCCCGTTACGGTAGACAAAAACATTCAGTACTTC | CASSLGRWQPVTVDKNIQYF
many | TRBD1 | TRBJ1-5 | TRBV4-2 | TGTGCCAGCAGCCTGGACAGGGGACTTAGCAATCAGCCCCAGCATTTT | CASSLDRGLSNQPQHF
many | TRBD1 | TRBJ1-3 | TRBV9 | TGTGCCAGCAGCGCAACCGGGACAGGGAACTCTGGAAACACCATATATTTT | CASSATGTGNSGNTIYF
many | TRBD1 | TRBJ1-5 | TRBV18 | TGTGCCAGCTCACCAGGGACAGGGGGTTTTCAGCCCCAGCATTTT | CASSPGTGGFQPQHF
. | TRBD2 | TRBJ2-7 | TRBV11-2 | TGTGCCAGTGGCGGGAGCACCTACGAGCAGTACTTC | CASGGSTYEQYF
many | TRBD2 | TRBJ2-3 | TRBV30 | TGTGCCTGGAGTGTATTTCGGGCTAGCGGGGGGTATACGCAGTATTTT | CAWSVFRASGGYTQYF
many | . | TRBJ1-6 | TRBV2 | TGTGCCAGCAGGGAAGGGGGGAATTCACCCCTCCACTTT | CASREGGNSPLHF
. | TRBD1 | TRBJ2-3 | TRBV5-6 | TGTGCCAGCAGCTTCTCCCCGTCCGGGACAGGGATGCATTTT | CASSFSPSGTGMHF
many | . | TRBJ1-6 | TRBV6-1 | TGTGCCAGCAGTCGGACAGCCTATAATTCACCCCTCCACTTT | CASSRTAYNSPLHF
many | . | TRBJ2-3 | TRBV30 | TGTGCCTGGAGTGCCCTAGGGGGTAGCACAGATACGCAGTATTTT | CAWSALGGSTDTQYF
. | . | TRBJ1-5 | TRBV18 | TGTGCCAGCTCACCAGACCTGGGGTTCGGAAGCAATCAGCCCCAGCATTTT | CASSPDLGFGSNQPQHF
many | . | TRBJ1-1 | TRBV7-2 | TGTGCCAGCAGCTTTAGCTCCGGCAACACTGAAGCTTTCTTT | CASSFSSGNTEAFF
many | . | TRBJ1-1 | TRBV5-1 | TGCGCCAGCAGCTCACAGGGAGGAATGAACACTGAAGCTTTCTTT | CASSSQGGMNTEAFF
. | TRBD1 | TRBJ1-5 | TRBV7-2 | TGTGCCAACAGCGCGGACAGGGGACAGCCCCAGCATTTT | CANSADRGQPQHF
. | TRBD2 | TRBJ2-7 | TRBV20-1 | TGCAGTGCTCCTCTAGCGGGAGACTCCTACGAGCAGTACTTC | CSAPLAGDSYEQYF
. | . | TRBJ2-1 | TRBV5-1 | TGCGCCAGCAGCTTTACCGGGGGGCGCACGAATGAGCAGTTCTTC | CASSFTGGRTNEQFF
. | . | TRBJ1-2 | TRBV5-6 | TGTGCCAGCAGCTTATATGGAGGGCGCCCGGATGGCTATACCTTC | CASSLYGGRPDGYTF
. | . | TRBJ2-3 | TRBV30 | TGTGCCTGGAGTAGGGCGGTCTTCACAGATACGCAGTATTTT | CAWSRAVFTDTQYF
many | . | TRBJ1-1 | TRBV11-3 | TGTGCCAGCAGCTTAACCGGGGCGGGCACTGAAGCTTTCTTT | CASSLTGAGTEAFF
many | . | TRBJ2-7 | TRBV4-1 | TGCGCCAGCAGCCAAGAGACGTCAAGTCTCTACGAGCAGTACTTC | CASSQETSSLYEQYF
many | . | TRBJ1-1 | TRBV29-1 | TGCAGCGTGCAACAGGGTTCTTCGTACACTGAAGCTTTCTTT | CSVQQGSSYTEAFF
many | . | TRBJ2-3 | TRBV10-3 | TGTGCCATCAGAGACACAGATACGCAGTATTTT | CAIRDTDTQYF
many | TRBD1 | TRBJ1-4 | TRBV5-1 | TGCGCCAGCAGGGCCCAACAGGGGAAACTCAATGAAAAACTGTTTTTT | CASRAQQGKLNEKLFF
many | TRBD1 | TRBJ1-6 | TRBV19 | TGTGCCAGTAGTACACAGGGGCGGCAGAATTCACCCCTCCACTTT | CASSTQGRQNSPLHF
many | . | TRBJ1-2 | TRBV28 | TGTGCCAGCAGTCGCGGAGGATACTATGGCTACACCTTC | CASSRGGYYGYTF
many | . | TRBJ1-3 | TRBV5-1 | TGCGCCAGCAGCTTGATCCCGGGGCGCTCTGGAAACACCATATATTTT | CASSLIPGRSGNTIYF
many | . | TRBJ1-4 | TRBV28 | TGTGCCAGCAGTCCCACAGGGTTGCATGATGAAAAACTGTTTTTT | CASSPTGLHDEKLFF
many | . | TRBJ2-3 | TRBV24-1 | TGTGCCACCAGTGACCAAAGCGGGTTGGGCACAGATACGCAGTATTTT | CATSDQSGLGTDTQYF
many | . | TRBJ2-7 | TRBV7-2 | TGTGCCAGCACCCCCAGGAACAGGGAGGGCGAGCAGTACTTC | CASTPRNREGEQYF
many | TRBD2 | TRBJ2-3 | TRBV6-2/TRBV6-3 | TGTGCCGCAAAAGGACTAGCGGGGTGGTCAGATACGCAGTATTTT | CAAKGLAGWSDTQYF
many | . | TRBJ1-4 | TRBV12-3/TRBV12-4 | TGTGCCAGCAGGATGGATCTCCGGGAAAAACTGTTTTTT | CASRMDLREKLFF
many | TRBD2 | TRBJ2-6 | TRBV12-3/TRBV12-4 | TGTGCCAGCAGTCTAGAAAGGGGGGTAGCGGGGTCCTCTGGGGCCAACGTCCTGACTTTC | CASSLERGVAGSSGANVLTF
many | . | TRBJ1-1 | TRBV28 | TGTGCCAGCAGTCCCCCCCACAGTGAAGCTTTCTTT | CASSPPHSEAFF
many | TRBD1 | TRBJ2-2 | TRBV24-1 | TGTGCCACCAGTGTCCCGGGACAGGGGTCCGGGGAGCTGTTTTTT | CATSVPGQGSGELFF
many | . | TRBJ2-1 | TRBV10-1 | TGCGCCAGCAGTCCACGGACCGGGGGGCACAATGAGCAGTTCTTC | CASSPRTGGHNEQFF
. | TRBD2 | TRBJ2-1 | TRBV20-1 | TGCAGTGCTCTCGCCTTGCTAGCGGGGGGCCGCGGGCAGTTCTTC | CSALALLAGGRGQFF
. | . | TRBJ2-7 | TRBV7-2 | TGTGCCAGCAGCTTAACAGCTAACTACGAGCAGTACTTC | CASSLTANYEQYF
. | . | TRBJ2-7 | TRBV6-1 | TGTGCCAGCAGCTTTCAACAGTGCCTCGGGCAGTACTTC | CASSFQQCLGQYF
many | . | TRBJ1-2 | TRBV20-1 | TGCAGTGCCACCAGCCTAGCTAACTATGGCTACACCTTC | CSATSLANYGYTF
few | . | TRBJ1-1 | TRBV6-2/TRBV6-3 | TGTGCCAGCAGTTACTACTTTGATGAAGCTTTCTTT | CASSYYFDEAFF
. | . | TRBJ1-1 | TRBV28 | TGTGCCAGCAGTTTTCCGAGCAGGGGTCCCCCAAACACTGAAGCTTTCTTT | CASSFPSRGPPNTEAFF
many | . | TRBJ2-2 | TRBV19 | TGTGCCAGTAGTCCCGGACGGGGGACGAACACCGGGGAGCTGTTTTTT | CASSPGRGTNTGELFF
few | TRBD2 | TRBJ2-5 | TRBV7-9 | TGTGCCAGCAGCCTCTCGGGGGGGCCGGAGACCCAGTACTTC | CASSLSGGPETQYF
. | . | TRBJ1-1 | TRBV11-2 | TGTGCCAGCAGCGTACAGACGAACACTGAAGCTTTCTTT | CASSVQTNTEAFF
few | . | TRBJ2-3 | TRBV6-1 | TGTGCCAGCAGTCGGACACGTGGCACAGATACGCATTATTTT | CASSRTRGTDTHYF
few | TRBD2 | TRBJ2-7 | TRBV9 | TGTGCCAGCAGCCCCAGAGCGGGGATGGGGTACGAGCAGTACTTC | CASSPRAGMGYEQYF
many | . | TRBJ1-6 | TRBV30 | TGTGCCTGTTCCCCGACCAGGGATTCACCCCTCCACTTT | CACSPTRDSPLHF
few | . | TRBJ2-7 | TRBV28 | TGTGCCAGCAGCCAGGGGAGCTACGAGCAGTACTTC | CASSQGSYEQYF